This T cell receptor (beta chain) originates from a study of neurological immune-mediated disorders. This clonotype was counted many times. TCRdb re-called the 5' RACE reads through MiXCR, storing one row per CDR3 protein. The data hold tens of thousands of distinct CDR3 sequences, with about a tenth observed a single time. This CDR3 spans 15 amino acids. The V gene's germline CDR1 is DFQATT and CDR2 SNEGSKA (reference sequence). V shed 5 bases and J shed 0 bases, with 14 bases lying between them. This receptor was taken from a woman in her thirties with HTLV-1-associated myelopathy (HAM/TSP). Sequencing was done on a sample of PBMCs. The chain carries TRBV20-1 and TRBJ1-5; D is uncertain. DNA for the CDR3: TGCAGTGCTTCCTTGTCCGGGTATAGCAATCAGCCCCAGCATTTT. Translating gives CSASLSGYSNQPQHF.